The clone carrying this TCR beta chain was seen at least ten times. TCR beta CDR3 regions were amplified from RNA. The HTBI primer set was used in a first-round RT-PCR of the TCR CDR3. TCRdb used MiXCR to reprocess the multiplex PCR reads, holding one entry per CDR3 protein. The sample holds about 500,000 distinct CDR3 sequences; about 16% are singletons and the top ten take less than 30%. This sample was included in a study of T cells in Graves' hyperthyroidism and ophthalmopathy. This CDR3 contains 17 residues. The trim removed 1 base at V and 2 bases at J, leaving 10 bases unmatched. In germline, CDR1 is SEHNR, CDR2 FQNEAQ (reference sequence).

The V call is TRBV7-9, the J call TRBJ1-1; 7 positions match TRBD1. The sample consisted of blood. The receptor comes from a young woman with Graves' ophthalmopathy. The CDR3 sequence: CASSLGGGGTENTEAFF. The CDR3 nucleotides are TGTGCCAGCAGCTTAGGGGGAGGTGGGACAGAAAACACTGAAGCTTTCTTT.